These 9 T cell receptor beta chains were all obtained from the same sample, sequenced in a study of TIL therapy for anti-PD-1-resistant metastatic lung cancer. Time point: pre-treatment sample, taken before nivolumab and TIL therapy. Pleural nodules or supraclavicular lymph nodes made up most of the excised metastases sampled. This was the immunoSEQ v3 assay. TCRdb keeps only in-frame clones here, not all; method: immunoSEQ multiplex PCR. The sample has over 10,000 clones; 66% are singletons. The source material was tumor tissue, sampled at baseline. The receptor source for this set is a woman aged 30 to 85 with non-small cell lung cancer.

The V call is TRBV7-2, the J call TRBJ1-2; D is perhaps TRBD1 (5 bases). Deletions cut 5 bases from V and 7 bases from J, with 14 bases between. This CDR3 spans 13 amino acids. Germline CDR1 reads SGHTA; CDR2 reads FQGNSA. The CDR3 region has the DNA TGTGCCAGCAGCCCAGTCGGGGGTTTTGGCTACACCTTC. Residues: CASSPVGGFGYTF.

The rearrangement joins TRBV11-1 to TRBJ1-1; D remains ambiguous. V gave up 5 bases and J gave up 0 bases, with 10 bases separating them. Germline CDR1 reads SGHAT; CDR2 reads FQDESV (reference sequence). The CDR3 has 14 amino acids. CDR3 loop: CASSPPEVNTEAFF. The CDR3 bases are TGTGCCAGCAGCCCTCCAGAGGTGAACACTGAAGCTTTCTTT.

This rearrangement joins TRBV7-3 to TRBJ2-3, with 11 bases matching TRBD2. Germline CDR1 reads SGHTA; CDR2 reads FQGTGA. After removal of 8 bases from V and 10 bases from J, the junction contained 14 bases not matched to a gene. The CDR3 contains 15 residues. The CDR3 loop reads CASALAGDGGRAQYF. CDR3 nucleotides: TGTGCCAGCGCACTAGCGGGAGATGGGGGAAGGGCGCAGTATTTT.

This chain connects TRBV6-5 to TRBJ2-7; no definite D call. Germline CDR1 is MNHEY and CDR2 is SVGAGI. CDR3 length equals 13 residues. V shed 7 bases and J shed 1 base, with 11 bases lying between them. The CDR3 DNA reads as TGTGCCAGCACTGGGGTGGGGTCCTACGAGCAGTACTTC. This encodes CASTGVGSYEQYF.

This clone was seen a few times. The V call is TRBV4-1, the J call TRBJ1-3; D is possibly TRBD1 (6 bases). The CDR3 spans 13 residues. The ends were cut back, 2 bases at V and 8 bases at J, with 10 bases in the middle. Germline assignment: CDR1 MGHRA and CDR2 YSYEKL. The DNA for the CDR3 is TGCGCCAGCAGCCAACAGGGGACGGACACCATATATTTT. Its protein product is CASSQQGTDTIYF.

The rearrangement uses TRBV2 and TRBJ1-5; 7 nucleotides line up with TRBD1. Germline V gives CDR1 SNHLY, CDR2 FYNNEI. The CDR3 covers 13 residues. With V trimmed by 3 bases and J by 9 bases, 5 bases remained unmatched. The CDR3 sequence: CASSEQGEGPQHF. The CDR3 DNA reads as TGTGCCAGCAGTGAGCAGGGGGAGGGGCCCCAGCATTTT.

The gene calls are TRBV6-1 and TRBJ2-3; D may be TRBD1 (6 bases). CDR1 MNHNS and CDR2 SASEGT come from the germline V gene. CDR3 length: 13 amino acids. V was clipped by 5 bases and J by 4 bases, with 10 bases between them. CDR3 sequence (DNA): TGTGCCAGCAGTACACAGGGTGCAGATACGCAGTATTTT. Translated: CASSTQGADTQYF.

V is TRBV5-5 and J is TRBJ2-5; 8 positions agree with TRBD1. Germline lookup yields CDR1 SGHKS and CDR2 YYEKEE (reference sequence). After removal of 3 bases from V and 5 bases from J, the junction contained 9 bases not matched to a gene. The CDR3 spans 15 residues. The CDR3 region is CASSSEDRGQETQYF. CDR3 nucleotides: TGTGCCAGCAGCTCAGAAGACAGGGGCCAGGAGACCCAGTACTTC.

J is TRBJ2-1 and V is TRBV15; 9 nucleotides agree with TRBD2. The length of the CDR3 is 17 residues. Unmatched junction bases numbered 4, after V lost 1 base and J lost 0 bases. Germline CDR1 LNHNV, CDR2 YYDKDF (reference sequence). The CDR3 loop is CATSRGLAVSSYNEQFF. DNA of the CDR3: TGTGCCACCAGCAGAGGACTAGCGGTAAGCTCCTACAATGAGCAGTTCTTC.